This T cell receptor beta chain is from a study of T cell responses to AZD1222 COVID-19 vaccine. The J segment lost 8 bases and the V segment lost 3 bases, leaving 5 bases of the junction unmatched. Germline V gene sequence: CDR1 KGHSH, CDR2 LQKENI. CDR3 length: 15 residues. Produced via immunoSEQ multiplex PCR; TCRdb's table is partial and in-frame only. The data hold more than 65,000 clones, with less than 85% observed a single time. Material: peripheral blood, obtained 28 days after the second AZD1222 dose. This receptor was taken from an adult who received the AZD1222 COVID-19 vaccine. This chain links TRBV18 with TRBJ1-6; TRBD1 matches 9 bases. The CDR3 protein is CASSPMGQGDSPLHF. Written as DNA, the CDR3 is TGTGCCAGCTCACCGATGGGACAGGGTGATTCACCCCTCCACTTT.